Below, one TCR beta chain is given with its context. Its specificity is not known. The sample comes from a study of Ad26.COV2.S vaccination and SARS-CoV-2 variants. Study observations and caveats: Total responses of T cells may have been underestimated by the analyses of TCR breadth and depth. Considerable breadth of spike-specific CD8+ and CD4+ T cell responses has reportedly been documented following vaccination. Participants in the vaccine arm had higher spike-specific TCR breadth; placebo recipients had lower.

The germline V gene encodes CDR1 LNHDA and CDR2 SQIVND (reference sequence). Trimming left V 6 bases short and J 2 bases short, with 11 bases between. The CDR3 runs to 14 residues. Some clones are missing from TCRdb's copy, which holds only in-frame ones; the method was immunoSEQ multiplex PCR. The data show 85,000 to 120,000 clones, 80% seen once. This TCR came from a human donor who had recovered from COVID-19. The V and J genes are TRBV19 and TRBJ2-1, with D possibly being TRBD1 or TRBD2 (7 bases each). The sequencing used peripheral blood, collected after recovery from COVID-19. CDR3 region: CASRGGGPYNEQFF. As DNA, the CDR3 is TGTGCCAGTAGGGGAGGGGGCCCCTACAATGAGCAGTTCTTC.